The 28 T cell receptor beta chains below were found in one sample sequenced in a study of control samples from healthy donors and cancer patients. The data were produced by immunoSEQ multiplex PCR, yet TCRdb's version contains in-frame clones alone and is incomplete. The sample holds approximately 44,000 clones; around 75% are singletons and the top ten take over 15%. The specimen was formalin-fixed, paraffin-embedded tissue. These receptors all come from a male donor with melanoma.

The chain joins TRBV2 to TRBJ2-1; 14 nucleotides match TRBD2. The CDR3 length is 16 residues. Germline V CDR1 and CDR2: SNHLY, FYNNEI. After removal of 6 bases from V and 5 bases from J, the junction contained 6 bases not matched to a gene. The CDR3 protein is CASSKGTSGSNNEQFF. CDR3 DNA: TGTGCCAGCAGCAAAGGGACTAGCGGGAGCAACAATGAGCAGTTCTTC.

The rearrangement links TRBV15 to TRBJ1-4; TRBD1 aligns across 8 bases. Germline CDR1 is LNHNV and CDR2 is YYDKDF (reference sequence). This CDR3 has 15 amino acids. V lost 3 bases to trimming and J lost 0 bases; unmatched junction nucleotides: 0. The CDR3 here is CATSRDRATNEKLFF. The DNA of the CDR3 is TGTGCCACCAGCAGGGACAGGGCAACTAATGAAAAACTGTTTTTT.

This sequence joins TRBV10-3 and TRBJ2-7; D ambiguous. The germline V gene encodes CDR1 ENHRY and CDR2 SYGVKD. Between the trimmed V and J ends, which lost 10 bases and 1 base, there was a span of 17 bases. This CDR3 is 14 amino acids long. CDR3 sequence reads: CATADGYLSYEQYF. The CDR3 region has the DNA TGTGCCACCGCCGACGGTTATCTATCCTACGAGCAGTACTTC.

The chain couples TRBV6-6 to TRBJ1-4, with TRBD1 matching 8 bases. This CDR3 spans 15 amino acids. The V segment lost 2 bases and the J segment 8 bases; nucleotides outside the gene matches: 7. Germline loops: CDR1 MNHNY, CDR2 SVGAGI (reference sequence). The CDR3 DNA sequence: TGTGCCAGCAGTTACCCCGCAGGGGGCAACGAAAAACTGTTTTTT. As protein: CASSYPAGGNEKLFF.

This clone was observed a handful of times. The chain combines TRBV12-3 or TRBV12-4 with TRBJ2-2; D unclear. CDR3 length: 13 amino acids. V lost 3 bases to trimming and J lost 6 bases, with 8 bases between them. In nucleotides, the CDR3 is TGTGCCAGCAGTTTTAGTGTCGCCGGGGAGCTGTTTTTT. Its protein product is CASSFSVAGELFF.

This clone was counted a single time. CDR3 bases: TGTGCCAGCATGGTTTTGGGCGGGAGGTCCTACGAGCAGTACTTC. It codes for CASMVLGGRSYEQYF. The chain recombines TRBV28 with TRBJ2-7; TRBD2 aligns across 8 bases. Germline V gene sequence: CDR1 MDHEN, CDR2 SYDVKM. The V segment lost 7 bases and the J segment 1 base; nucleotides outside the gene matches: 9. The CDR3 is 15 residues long. Looking up the rest from reference TRBV28 and TRBJ2-7 gives the full variable domain: DVKVTQSSRYLVKRTGEKVFLECVQDMDHENMFWYRQDPGLGLRLIYFSYDVKMKEKGDIPEGYSVSREKKERFSLILESASTNQTSMYLCASMVLGGRSYEQYFGPGTRLTVT.

The rearrangement uses TRBV2 and TRBJ2-7; possibly TRBD2 for D (6 bases). Per germline, CDR1 SNHLY and CDR2 FYNNEI. The CDR3 spans 15 residues. The V and J ends lost 4 bases and 3 bases respectively, with 16 bases between them. The CDR3 region is CASSGDLTGGYEQYF. DNA of the CDR3: TGTGCCAGCAGTGGGGACCTTACCGGGGGCTACGAGCAGTACTTC.

This chain connects TRBV19 to TRBJ2-5; TRBD1 might be the D (5 bases). The V gene's germline CDR1 is LNHDA and CDR2 SQIVND (reference sequence). The CDR3 runs to 15 residues. The V gene lost 3 bases and the J gene lost 4 bases, with 15 bases spanning the gap. The CDR3 DNA follows: TGTGCCAGTAGTATCCCCTCCCAGGGCTTAGAGACCCAGTACTTC. Residues: CASSIPSQGLETQYF.

The genes are TRBV28 and TRBJ2-5; weak D call: TRBD2 (6 bases). This CDR3 is built from 17 residues. CDR1 is MDHEN and CDR2 is SYDVKM in the germline V gene. V was pared by 3 bases and J by 5 bases, with 22 bases between. The CDR3: CASSFGRGGRFEETQYF. The CDR3 DNA is TGTGCCAGCAGTTTTGGGCGGGGCGGTCGTTTCGAGGAGACCCAGTACTTC.

This clone was recorded a few times. V usage is TRBV29-1 and J usage is TRBJ2-1; D ambiguous. CDR3 length equals 14 residues. The germline CDR1 and CDR2 sequences are SQVTM and ANQGSEA. V was shortened by 4 bases and J by 0 bases, with 10 bases between the two germline ends. CDR3 in amino acids: CSVVGGSSYNEQFF. The CDR3 region has the DNA TGCAGCGTTGTTGGCGGAAGCTCCTACAATGAGCAGTTCTTC.

V gene TRBV19 combines with J gene TRBJ1-3; D is unclear. The CDR3 is 12 residues long. The V end lost 9 bases, the J end lost 2 bases, and 8 bases lay between the germline ends. Per germline, CDR1 LNHDA and CDR2 SQIVND (reference sequence). The CDR3 region is CASLSPGNTIYF. The CDR3 nucleotides are TGTGCCAGCTTAAGCCCTGGAAACACCATATATTTT.

The rearrangement joins TRBV5-1 to TRBJ2-4, with 9 bases aligning to TRBD2. This CDR3 is 13 amino acids long. CDR1 is SGHRS, CDR2 YFSETQ, per germline. J lost 11 bases, V lost 2 bases, and 5 bases had no gene match. Written as DNA, the CDR3 is TGCGCCAGCAGCTTTACGCGGGAGGGACTTCAGTACTTC. Its protein is CASSFTREGLQYF.

The chain employs TRBV3-1 (or the pseudogene TRBV3-2) and TRBJ2-2; perhaps D is TRBD1 or TRBD2 (6 bases each). The CDR3 is 17 residues long. V was trimmed by 2 bases and J by 6 bases, leaving 19 bases between them. Germline-derived CDR1 and CDR2 are LGHDT and YNNKEL (reference sequence). CDR3 in DNA: TGTGCCAGCAGCCAAACCTGGGGGGCTCGCGCAGCCGGGGAGCTGTTTTTT. It is translated as CASSQTWGARAAGELFF.

This clone has only a few counts. The rearrangement joins TRBV7-6 to TRBJ2-5; unclear D gene. This CDR3 region has 13 residues. Germline CDR1 is SGHVS and CDR2 is FNYEAQ. Trimming left V 5 bases short and J 0 bases short, with 7 bases between. The CDR3 region is CASSIWYQETQYF. In DNA, the CDR3 is TGTGCCAGCAGCATATGGTACCAAGAGACCCAGTACTTC. Drawing the rest from reference TRBV7-6 and TRBJ2-5, the complete variable domain is GAGVSQSPRYKVTKRGQDVALRCDPISGHVSLYWYRQALGQGPEFLTYFNYEAQQDKSGLPNDRFSAERPEGSISTLTIQRTEQRDSAMYRCASSIWYQETQYFGPGTRLLVL.

The chain has TRBV2 and TRBJ1-6, with 8 nucleotides matching TRBD1. The CDR3 spans 16 residues. Trimming removed 7 bases from V and 8 bases from J; junction bases left unmatched: 13. CDR1 is SNHLY and CDR2 is FYNNEI in the germline V gene. The CDR3 DNA follows: TGTGCCAGCACCTCGGGGCAGGGGGCCGTTTATTCACCCCTCCACTTT. Translation: CASTSGQGAVYSPLHF.

V gene TRBV11-2 combines with J gene TRBJ2-5; D uncertain. The length of the CDR3 is 12 residues. V shed 2 bases and J shed 4 bases, with 5 bases lying between them. Germline V gene data show CDR1 as SGHAT and CDR2 as FQNNGV. CDR3 nucleotides: TGTGCCAGCAGCTTAAGTAGAGAGACCCAGTACTTC. Protein sequence: CASSLSRETQYF.

The genes are TRBV5-1 and TRBJ1-6, with D possibly matching TRBD1 (5 bases). The CDR3 covers 17 residues. Trimming shortened V by 4 bases and J by 10 bases, and 24 bases separated the two germline ends. Germline V gene lookup returns CDR1 SGHRS and CDR2 YFSETQ. The CDR3 DNA is TGCGCCAGCAGCCCGAGAGAGGAGACAGAGAAAGAATCACCCCTCCACTTT. This translates into CASSPREETEKESPLHF.

This chain links TRBV15 with TRBJ2-5; D may correspond to TRBD1 or TRBD2 (6 bases each). Per the germline V gene, CDR1 is LNHNV and CDR2 is YYDKDF (reference sequence). This CDR3 spans 18 amino acids. The V gene lost 1 base and the J gene lost 1 base, with 19 bases spanning the gap. The CDR3 sequence: CATSRVDRTRGRQETQYF. CDR3 sequence (DNA): TGTGCCACCAGCAGAGTTGACAGAACCCGGGGGCGCCAAGAGACCCAGTACTTC.

V is TRBV21-1 and J is TRBJ1-5; no DNA check was done on the table's D call, TRBD1. TRBV21-1 is annotated as a pseudogene. The CDR3 covers 15 residues. CDR3 nucleotide sequence: TGTGCCAGCAGCAAAGGGACAGGGGAGTTTGGGCCCCAGCATTTT. This codes for CASSKGTGEFGPQHF.

The chain employs TRBV20-1 and TRBJ2-7; 7 positions agree with TRBD2. The V and J ends lost 3 bases and 6 bases, in that order; junction bases with no gene match: 11. Germline V lookup: CDR1 DFQATT, CDR2 SNEGSKA (reference sequence). The CDR3 is 14 amino acids. For the CDR3, the DNA is TGCAGTGCTAGTGCCTTGGCGGGAGTAGGCGAGCAGTACTTC. Protein product: CSASALAGVGEQYF.

The chain uses TRBV6-6 and TRBJ1-2; D perhaps matches TRBD1 (6 bases). The V end was cut by 0 bases, the J end by 2 bases, with 13 bases between. The length of the CDR3 is 16 residues. Germline V gives CDR1 MNHNY, CDR2 SVGAGI (reference sequence). The CDR3 region has the DNA TGTGCCAGCAGTTACTCGCCCCGGGGGCGCAACTATGGCTACACCTTC. It codes for CASSYSPRGRNYGYTF.

A note on this clone: This sequence may be a read error, since a much larger clone differs from it by one base. This sequence joins TRBV2 and TRBJ2-7; D remains ambiguous. The germline V and J ends were trimmed by 5 bases and 4 bases, with 15 bases remaining between them. Per germline, CDR1 SNHLY and CDR2 FYNNEI. CDR3 size: 14 residues. This chain's CDR3 is CASSWVGLKYEQYF. The CDR3 nucleotides are TGTGCCAGCAGTTGGGTCGGCCTAAAGTACGAGCAGTACTTC.

This clone was recorded once. The CDR3 nucleotides read TGTGCCAGCAGTTCCTCCGACTCGAGCTACGAGCAGTACTTC. Translated: CASSSSDSSYEQYF. This chain uses TRBV6-5 with TRBJ2-7; D gene ambiguous. Germline V CDR1 and CDR2: MNHEY, SVGAGI. There are 14 residues in the CDR3. V lost 4 bases and J lost 3, with 13 bases in between.

The gene calls are TRBV5-4 and TRBJ2-3; D is perhaps TRBD2 (7 bases). Germline V gene sequence: CDR1 SGHNT, CDR2 YYREEE (reference sequence). The CDR3 length is 15 residues. Trimming took 6 bases from V and 5 from J, leaving 19 bases between them. CDR3 loop: CASNLGAGEKDTQYF. The CDR3 nucleotides read TGTGCCAGCAACCTGGGGGCGGGAGAAAAAGATACGCAGTATTTT.

Only one count was recorded for this clone. The chain joins TRBV4-1 to TRBJ2-2; D remains unclear. The germline CDR1 and CDR2 sequences are MGHRA and YSYEKL. CDR3 length: 15 amino acids. V lost 0 bases to trimming and J lost 5 bases, with 10 bases between them. The CDR3 sequence is CASSQEIQITGELFF. The CDR3, as DNA: TGCGCCAGCAGCCAAGAAATCCAAATTACCGGGGAGCTGTTTTTT.

V and J are TRBV28 and TRBJ2-7; D gene uncertain. V gave up 10 bases and J gave up 4 bases, with 14 bases separating them. CDR1 MDHEN and CDR2 SYDVKM come from the germline V gene. The CDR3 has 12 residues. CDR3 sequence: CANGEDEYEQYF. The CDR3 DNA follows: TGTGCCAATGGTGAGGACGAGTACGAGCAGTACTTC.

V usage is TRBV6-2 or TRBV6-3 and J usage is TRBJ2-4, with 8 bases that match TRBD1. The CDR3 runs 16 residues. Germline assignment: CDR1 MNHEY and CDR2 SVGEGT. The junction had 2 bases not matched to a gene; V was cut back by 0 bases and J by 1 base. This chain's CDR3 is CASSYSRGRAKNIQYF. CDR3 bases: TGTGCCAGCAGTTACTCCAGGGGGCGGGCCAAAAACATTCAGTACTTC.

J is TRBJ2-1 and V is TRBV2, with unresolved D. V lost 2 bases to trimming and J lost 2 bases, with 13 bases between them. Germline V gene data show CDR1 as SNHLY and CDR2 as FYNNEI. The CDR3 runs to 16 residues. The CDR3 sequence: CASSEFGGTAYNEQFF. The CDR3 coding sequence is TGTGCCAGCAGTGAATTTGGTGGCACGGCCTACAATGAGCAGTTCTTC.